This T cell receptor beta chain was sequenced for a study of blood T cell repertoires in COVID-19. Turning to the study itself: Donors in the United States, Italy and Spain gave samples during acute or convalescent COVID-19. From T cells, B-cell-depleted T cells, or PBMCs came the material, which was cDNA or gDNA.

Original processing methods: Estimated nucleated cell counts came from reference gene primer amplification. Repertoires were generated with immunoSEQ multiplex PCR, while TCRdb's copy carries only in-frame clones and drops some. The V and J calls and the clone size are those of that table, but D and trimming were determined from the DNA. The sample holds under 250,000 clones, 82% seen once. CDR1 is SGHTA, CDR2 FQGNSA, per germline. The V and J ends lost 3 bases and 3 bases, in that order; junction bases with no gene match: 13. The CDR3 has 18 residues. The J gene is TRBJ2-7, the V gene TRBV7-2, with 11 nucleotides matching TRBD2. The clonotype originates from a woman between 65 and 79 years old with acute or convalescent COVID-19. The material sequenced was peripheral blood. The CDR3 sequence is CASSFFLPLGTSGYEQYF. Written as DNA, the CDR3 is TGTGCCAGCAGCTTCTTTCTCCCTTTAGGGACTAGCGGCTACGAGCAGTACTTC.